This T cell receptor beta chain was profiled in a study of blood T cell repertoires in COVID-19. Using immunoSEQ multiplex PCR, the repertoire was profiled, and TCRdb retains in-frame clones only, with some absent. The sample has roughly 330,000 clones; roughly 90% are singletons. Looked up from germline, CDR1 is SGHTA and CDR2 is FQGNSA. The ends were cut back, 5 bases at V and 8 bases at J, with 18 bases in the middle. The CDR3 totals 14 residues. This rearrangement joins TRBV7-2 to TRBJ1-2, with a tentative D call TRBD1 (6 bases). The sample taken for sequencing was peripheral blood. This TCR was sampled from a woman aged 45-59 years with active or convalescent COVID-19. The CDR3: CASSPTGGRGGYTF. The CDR3 bases are TGTGCCAGCAGCCCCACGGGGGGGCGAGGAGGCTACACCTTC. Filled out from reference TRBV7-2 and TRBJ1-2, the complete variable domain reads GAGVSQSPSNKVTEKGKDVELRCDPISGHTALYWYRQSLGQGLEFLIYFQGNSAPDKSGLPSDRFSAERTGGSVSTLTIQRTQQEDSAVYLCASSPTGGRGGYTFGSGTRLTVV.